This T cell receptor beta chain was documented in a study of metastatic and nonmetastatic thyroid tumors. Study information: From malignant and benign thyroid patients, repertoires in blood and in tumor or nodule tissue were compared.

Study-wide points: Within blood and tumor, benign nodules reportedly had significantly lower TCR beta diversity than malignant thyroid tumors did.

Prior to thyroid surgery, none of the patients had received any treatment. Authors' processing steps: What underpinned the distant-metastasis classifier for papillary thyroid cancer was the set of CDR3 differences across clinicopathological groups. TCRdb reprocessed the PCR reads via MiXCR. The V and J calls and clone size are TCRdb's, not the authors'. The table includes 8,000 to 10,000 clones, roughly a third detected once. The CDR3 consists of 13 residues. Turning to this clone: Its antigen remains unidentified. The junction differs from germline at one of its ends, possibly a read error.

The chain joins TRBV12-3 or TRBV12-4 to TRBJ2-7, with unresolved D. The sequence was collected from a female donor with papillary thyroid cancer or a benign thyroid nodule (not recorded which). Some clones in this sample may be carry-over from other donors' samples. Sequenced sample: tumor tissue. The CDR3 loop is CVSILGWSYEQYF. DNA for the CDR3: TGTGTCAGCATCTTGGGGTGGTCCTACGAGCAGTACTTC.